What follows are 14 T cell receptor beta chains derived from one specimen sequenced in a study of breast tumors, draining lymph nodes, adjacent tissues. A single record per CDR3 protein comes from TCRdb applying MiXCR to the multiplex PCR reads. This sample carries around 170,000 distinct CDR3 sequences, approximately 30% of them seen once, and the ten largest clones take about 3.9%. The lymph nodes were axillary draining lymph nodes from breast cancer patients. The material sequenced was axillary lymph node tissue. The source of these receptors is a female donor with breast cancer. Some clones in this sample may be carry-over from other donors' samples.

V is TRBV7-6 and J is TRBJ1-4; tentatively, D is TRBD1 (5 bases). CDR1 is SGHVS, CDR2 FNYEAQ, per germline. The CDR3 consists of 15 residues. Trimming took 4 bases from V and 10 from J, leaving 19 bases between them. The CDR3 sequence is CASSSTTKGPGKLFF. CDR3 DNA sequence: TGTGCCAGCAGCTCCACAACTAAGGGACCAGGAAAACTGTTTTTT.

This clonotype occurred a few times. The V and J genes are TRBV11-2 and TRBJ1-1; possibly TRBD1 for D (6 bases). Germline V CDR1 and CDR2: SGHAT, FQNNGV. V shed 6 bases and J shed 5 bases, with 13 bases lying between them. The CDR3 totals 13 residues. In nucleotides, the CDR3 is TGTGCCAGCAGTTGGAAAGGGGGGACTGAAGCTTTCTTT. Protein: CASSWKGGTEAFF.

CDR3 amino acids: CASGFLLSGTSGSRWTDTQYF. DNA for the CDR3: TGTGCTAGTGGTTTCCTCCTAAGCGGTACTAGCGGGAGTCGATGGACAGATACGCAGTATTTT. This chain uses TRBV12-5 with TRBJ2-3; 11 bases align to TRBD2. The germline V gene has CDR1 LGHNT and CDR2 FRNRAP. Trimming took 3 bases from V and 3 from J; bases not matched to a gene: 20. The CDR3 covers 21 residues.

This clonotype was seen ten or more times. V is TRBV4-1 and J is TRBJ2-3; D gene unclear. The CDR3 is 14 residues long. V was cut by 4 bases and J by 2 bases, with 10 bases left in between. Germline CDR1 MGHRA, CDR2 YSYEKL. CDR3: CASSLLGDTDTQYF. CDR3 nucleotides: TGCGCCAGCAGCCTCCTCGGAGACACAGATACGCAGTATTTT.

This clonotype has at least ten counts. CDR3 nucleotide sequence: TGCAGTGCTAGAGACCCTAAGACAGGGGACTCCTACGAGCAGTACTTC. It codes for CSARDPKTGDSYEQYF. This rearrangement joins TRBV20-1 to TRBJ2-7; 8 bases are a match to TRBD1. The CDR3 sequence is 16 residues long. Trimming cost V 0 bases and J 0 bases; bases outside gene matches: 7. Germline V lookup: CDR1 DFQATT, CDR2 SNEGSKA (reference sequence).

This clonotype has more than one count but fewer than ten. The V gene is TRBV5-1, the J gene TRBJ1-1, with 7 bases aligning to TRBD1. The length of the CDR3 is 12 residues. The ends lost 4 bases at V and 7 bases at J; junction bases unmatched: 4. CDR1 and CDR2 (germline): SGHRS, YFSETQ. CDR3 residues: CASSIGTDEAFF. CDR3 in DNA: TGCGCCAGCAGCATCGGGACAGATGAAGCTTTCTTT.

Points on this clonotype: Germline is not matched at one junction end, which may reflect a read error. This rearrangement joins TRBV12-3 or TRBV12-4 to TRBJ2-5; possibly TRBD1 or TRBD2 for D (6 bases each). The CDR3 totals 17 residues. The CDR3 nucleotides are TGTGCCAGCAGTTTACAAGGGGGGCCCAGGGGCCAAGAGACCCAGCACTTC. This translates into CASSLQGGPRGQETQHF.

In this sample, this clonotype turned up many times. The chain uses TRBV11-3 and TRBJ2-7; 11 nucleotides line up with TRBD1. The CDR3 is 19 residues long. Germline-derived CDR1 and CDR2 are SGHNT and YENEEA. Trimming removed 0 bases from V and 3 bases from J; junction bases left unmatched: 13. CDR3 sequence: CASSLDTPGQGVPLYEQYF. CDR3 DNA sequence: TGTGCCAGCAGCTTAGATACCCCGGGACAGGGGGTCCCTCTCTACGAGCAGTACTTC.

This clonotype was counted between two and nine times. This may stem from a read error, because a much larger clone lies one nucleotide away. This rearrangement joins TRBV7-3 to TRBJ2-3; 9 bases align to TRBD1. The germline CDR1 and CDR2 sequences are SGHTA and FQGTGA. This CDR3 is 15 amino acids long. CDR3 coding DNA: TGTGCCAGCGGCTTAGGACAGGGGCAGACAGATACGCAGTATTTT. The encoded protein is CASGLGQGQTDTQYF.

Many counts were recorded for this clonotype. The chain has TRBV7-6 and TRBJ2-7, with 9 positions matching TRBD2. This CDR3 is built from 15 residues. Germline V gives CDR1 SGHVS, CDR2 FNYEAQ. J was trimmed by 2 bases and V by 1 base; bases with no gene match: 3. The CDR3 loop is CASSLVAGEAYEQYF. CDR3 in DNA: TGTGCCAGCAGCTTAGTAGCGGGGGAGGCCTACGAGCAGTACTTC. Looking up the rest from reference TRBV7-6 and TRBJ2-7 gives the full variable domain: GAGVSQSPRYKVTKRGQDVALRCDPISGHVSLYWYRQALGQGPEFLTYFNYEAQQDKSGLPNDRFSAERPEGSISTLTIQRTEQRDSAMYRCASSLVAGEAYEQYFGPGTRLTVT.

This clonotype has a handful of counts. A read error is possible here, since a much larger clone lies one base away. The rearrangement uses TRBV19 and TRBJ1-5; D is uncertain. The CDR3 loop spans 15 amino acids. Germline lookup yields CDR1 LNHDA and CDR2 SQIVND (reference sequence). As DNA, the CDR3 is TGTGCCGGTAGTACCTTCGGGGTTAGCAATCAGCCCCAGCATTTT. Amino acids: CAGSTFGVSNQPQHF.

This clonotype occurred many times. This chain links TRBV12-3 or TRBV12-4 with TRBJ1-2; tentative D call: TRBD1 (5 bases). V shed 5 bases and J shed 5 bases, with 12 bases lying between them. There are 13 residues in the CDR3. CDR3 sequence: CASSTTGFYGYTF. For the CDR3, the DNA is TGTGCCAGCAGTACCACAGGTTTTTATGGCTACACCTTC.

Remarks on this clonotype: One end of the junction is discordant with germline, which a read error may explain. The rearrangement links TRBV19 to TRBJ1-1; no definite D call. The CDR3 is 13 residues long. From germline, CDR1 is LNHDA and CDR2 SQIVND (reference sequence). The CDR3 loop reads CASSIRAGTEIFF. The DNA for the CDR3 is TGTGCCAGTAGTATAAGGGCGGGCACTGAAATTTTTTTT.

Here the CDR3 reads CSARALAGTQYF. The DNA of the CDR3 is TGCAGTGCTAGGGCTTTGGCGGGAACGCAGTATTTT. The chain recombines TRBV20-1 with TRBJ2-3; D perhaps matches TRBD2 (6 bases). Per germline, CDR1 DFQATT and CDR2 SNEGSKA (reference sequence). V was trimmed by 3 bases and J by 9 bases, leaving 13 bases between them. CDR3 length: 12 amino acids.